This TCR beta chain was sequenced during a study of blood T cell repertoires in COVID-19. The CDR3 is 14 amino acids. V dropped 4 bases and J dropped 5; count of bases not matched to a gene: 5. Per the germline V gene, CDR1 is LGHDT and CDR2 is YNNKEL (reference sequence). The assay was immunoSEQ multiplex PCR, and TCRdb's table has in-frame clones only and misses some. Of 100,000 to 150,000 clones listed, about 90% are singletons. The sequenced sample was peripheral blood. The rearrangement uses TRBV3-1 (or the pseudogene TRBV3-2) and TRBJ2-1, with 7 bases fitting TRBD2. The origin of this receptor is a man aged 50 to 60 with COVID-19, enrolled during active disease. This CDR3 is CASSRAGEDNEQFF. The CDR3 DNA sequence: TGTGCCAGCAGCCGCGCGGGAGAAGACAATGAGCAGTTCTTC.